The sequence of this T cell receptor beta chain was determined in a study of blood T cells in healthy people across ages. PCR was performed a second time for about 6 to 11 cycles using a sample-barcoded 5' primer and a J-beta primer mix. TCRdb reprocessed the 5' RACE reads via MiXCR and lists one record per CDR3 protein. Of about 1.4 million distinct CDR3 sequences listed, approximately 59% are singletons. This clonotype came up a few times. Germline values: CDR1 DFQATT, CDR2 SNEGSKA (reference sequence). CDR3 length equals 12 residues. V trimming: 5 bases; J trimming: 3 bases; junction bases outside the gene matches: 3.

The clonotype was recovered from a young man in good health. The sequenced sample consisted of blood. The chain employs TRBV20-1 and TRBJ2-7; 8 bases align to TRBD1. CDR3 nucleotides: TGCAGTGCTCGACAGGGGATCTACGAGCAGTACTTC. As protein: CSARQGIYEQYF.